Given below is one T cell receptor (beta chain) in context. Some clones are missing from TCRdb's copy, which holds only in-frame ones; the method was immunoSEQ multiplex PCR. Found here are under 2,500,000 clones, 90% to 97% of them singletons; the top ten hold roughly 0.13%. Germline trimming cut 4 bases from V and 9 bases from J; bases unmatched to any gene: 13. Germline-derived CDR1 and CDR2 are SGDLS and YYNGEE. The CDR3 extends over 15 amino acids. The data originate from a study of shared clonotypes between healthy human individuals. Material: naive CD4+ T cells sorted from blood. As to subset: CD45RA+ positively selected. The chain carries TRBV9 and TRBJ2-1; 7 bases are shared with TRBD2. The clonotype comes from a man between 18 and 29 years old in good health. CDR3 DNA: TGTGCCAGCAGCACACTAGGGGCGGGAGTCGGTGAGCAGTTCTTC. Its protein product is CASSTLGAGVGEQFF.